The following is a T cell receptor (beta chain) sequence with its context. This clonotype was counted only a few times. The target of this receptor is not known. No much larger clone is present one base from it, and per-base qualities are unavailable. These data come from a study of blood T cells in healthy people across ages (dated by TCRdb to the mid-2010s). About the investigation overall: Template switching captured roughly one uniquely barcoded TCR beta cDNA molecule per two T cells in model experiments. To track age-related changes in TCR beta repertoire diversity, the study relied on deep sequencing normalized with unique cDNA molecular identifiers. Four age groups were formed from the donors: young (average about 17 years), middle-aged (approximately 39), aged (under 70) and long-lived (more than 75). Donors of different ages were randomly distributed across sequencing lanes to avoid experimental bias. Using the same blood draw, the study looked at two additional independent replicas of 1 million unique cDNA reads for two donors, one aged 18 to 30 and the other aged 80 or older.

Systemically healthy Caucasian individuals from Russia, approximately 39 in total and aged about 6 to 100 years, were included as donors. Ten milliliters of peripheral blood were drawn from each donor into EDTA-treated Vacutainer tubes. PBMCs were isolated by Ficoll-Paque density-gradient centrifugation, with at least 7 million obtained per sample. Total RNA, at least 6 micrograms per sample, was extracted from PBMCs with Trizol reagent. The percentages of naive CD45RAhigh/CD27high T cells were determined by flow cytometry on a PBMC aliquot from every donor. The library was made by 5' RACE. TCRdb names Illumina HiSeq 2500 as the instrument used. A second PCR of about 6 to 11 cycles was performed with a sample-barcoded 5' primer and a J-beta primer mix. A unique molecular identifier was introduced onto each TCR beta cDNA molecule by a template-switch 5' adaptor carrying 12 random nucleotides. Each sample yielded at least 2.5 million CDR3-containing paired-end reads. All of the RNA was converted into first-strand cDNA using the Mint cDNA synthesis kit, with a TRBC-specific oligonucleotide serving as the primer. Following uracil-DNA glycosylase treatment, a first 18-cycle PCR with universal primers M1SS and BC2_uni_R was performed on all cDNA. Per the original workflow: For normalization, 1 million high-quality reads, each with a distinct molecular identifier, were randomly selected from each sample. Reads sharing molecular identifiers were discarded rather than binned into consensus sequences. MiTCR, with a Q25 quality threshold and the strictest error-elimination algorithm, was used for CDR3 identification, clonotype clustering and error correction. A nonparametric unseen species model with Euler transformation was used to estimate lower-bound total TCR beta diversity. TCRdb cleaned the public reads at Q25 with fastp, built clones with MiXCR and kept in-frame beta chains. Here each entry gathers all rows of one CDR3 protein and keeps the most common genes and DNA. TCRdb assigned the V and J calls; the authors' analysis was not used. This sample gives 1,500,000 or so distinct CDR3 sequences in total; 35% to 45% of them show up just once. Less than 5% of the sample is taken by the ten largest.

The investigation overall reported the following: Bulk unsorted PBMC profiling prevented conclusive comparison of naive and antigen-experienced compartments. Donor CMV infection status was unknown, potentially confounding age-related changes in expanded clonotypes. Observed TCR beta diversity per million T cells fell roughly linearly with age, and a significant reduction was already apparent by age roughly 40. The long-lived group showed more naive CD4+ T cells, fewer expanded clones and increased TCR diversity than the aged group, suggesting age selection. The percentage of naive T cells measured by flow cytometry correlated strongly with observed TCR beta diversity. Total diversity estimates from one million sequenced T cells were considered lower bounds and underestimates.

For CDR1 and CDR2, the germline V gene (reference sequence) lists MNHEY and SMNVEV. Including the terminal cysteine and phenylalanine, the CDR3 comprises 15 residues. The kept DNA is CDR3 alone, 45 bases in frame from the first base. This clonotype originated in a woman aged 18-30 years in good health. The rearrangement combines TRBV27 with TRBJ2-5; TRBD2 aligns with 11 central bases. The end of the DNA is better explained by TRBJ2-7, so the J call may be wrong. What was sequenced was blood. The nucleotide sequence is given as TGTGCCAGCAGACATGGGACTAGCGGAAAATACGAGCAGTACTTC. Translated, it gives CASRHGTSGKYEQYF.